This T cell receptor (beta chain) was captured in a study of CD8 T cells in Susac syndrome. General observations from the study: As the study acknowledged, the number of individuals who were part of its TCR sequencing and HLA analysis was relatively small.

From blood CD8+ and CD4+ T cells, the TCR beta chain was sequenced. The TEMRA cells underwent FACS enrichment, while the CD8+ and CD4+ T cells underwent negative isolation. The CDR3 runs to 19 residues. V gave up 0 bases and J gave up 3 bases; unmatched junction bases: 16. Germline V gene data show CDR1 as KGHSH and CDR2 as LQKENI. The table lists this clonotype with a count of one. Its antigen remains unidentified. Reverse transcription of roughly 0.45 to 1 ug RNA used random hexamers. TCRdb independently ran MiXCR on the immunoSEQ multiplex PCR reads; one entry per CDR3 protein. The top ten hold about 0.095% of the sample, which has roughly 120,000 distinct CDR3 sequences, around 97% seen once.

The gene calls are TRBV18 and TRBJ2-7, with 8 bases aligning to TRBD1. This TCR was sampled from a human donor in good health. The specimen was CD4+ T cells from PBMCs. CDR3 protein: CASSPPGQVLPGDLYEQYF. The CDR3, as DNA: TGTGCCAGCTCACCACCGGGACAGGTTCTCCCCGGAGACCTCTACGAGCAGTACTTC. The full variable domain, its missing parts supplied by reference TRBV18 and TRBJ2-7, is NAGVMQNPRHLVRRRGQEARLRCSPMKGHSHVYWYRQLPEEGLKFMVYLQKENIIDESGMPKERFSAEFPKEGPSILRIQQVVRGDSAAYFCASSPPGQVLPGDLYEQYFGPGTRLTVT.